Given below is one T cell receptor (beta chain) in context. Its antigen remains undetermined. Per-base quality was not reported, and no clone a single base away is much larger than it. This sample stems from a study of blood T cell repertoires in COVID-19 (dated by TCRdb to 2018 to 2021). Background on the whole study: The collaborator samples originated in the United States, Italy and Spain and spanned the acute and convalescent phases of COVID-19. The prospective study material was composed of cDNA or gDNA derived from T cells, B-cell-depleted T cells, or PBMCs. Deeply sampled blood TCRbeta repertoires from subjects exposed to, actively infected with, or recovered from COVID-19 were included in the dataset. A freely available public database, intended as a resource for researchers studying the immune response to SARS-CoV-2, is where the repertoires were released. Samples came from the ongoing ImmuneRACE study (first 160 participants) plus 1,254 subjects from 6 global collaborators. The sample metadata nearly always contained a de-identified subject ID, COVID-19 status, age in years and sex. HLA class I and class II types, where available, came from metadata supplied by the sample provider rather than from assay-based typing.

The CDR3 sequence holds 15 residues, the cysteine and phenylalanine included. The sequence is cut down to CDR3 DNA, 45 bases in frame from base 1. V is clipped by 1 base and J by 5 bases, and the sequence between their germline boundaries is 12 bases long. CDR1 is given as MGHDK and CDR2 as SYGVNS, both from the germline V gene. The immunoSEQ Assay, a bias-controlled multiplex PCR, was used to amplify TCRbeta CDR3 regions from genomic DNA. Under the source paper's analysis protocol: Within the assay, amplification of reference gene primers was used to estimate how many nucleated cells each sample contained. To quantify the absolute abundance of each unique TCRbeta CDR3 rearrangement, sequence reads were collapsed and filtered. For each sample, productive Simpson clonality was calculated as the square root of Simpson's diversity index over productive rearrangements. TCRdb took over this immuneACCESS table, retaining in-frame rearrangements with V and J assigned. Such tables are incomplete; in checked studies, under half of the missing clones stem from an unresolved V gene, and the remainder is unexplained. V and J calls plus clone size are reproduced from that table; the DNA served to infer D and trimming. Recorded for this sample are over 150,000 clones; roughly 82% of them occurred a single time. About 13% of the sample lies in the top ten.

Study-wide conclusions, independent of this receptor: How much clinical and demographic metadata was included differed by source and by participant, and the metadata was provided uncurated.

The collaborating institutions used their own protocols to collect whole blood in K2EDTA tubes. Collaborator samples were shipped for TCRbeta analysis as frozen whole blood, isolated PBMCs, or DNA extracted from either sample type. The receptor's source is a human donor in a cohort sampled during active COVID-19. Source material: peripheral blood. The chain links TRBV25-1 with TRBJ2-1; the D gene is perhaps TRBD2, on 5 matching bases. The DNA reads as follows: TGTGCCAGCAGTGAATCTTGGGAGCCCGACAATGAGCAGTTCTTC. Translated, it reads CASSESWEPDNEQFF.